These 26 T cell receptor beta chains came from one sample sequenced in a study of blood T cell repertoires in COVID-19. TCRdb's table, derived via immunoSEQ multiplex PCR, lists solely in-frame clones and lacks some. The table records around 260,000 clones, roughly 85% of them present only once. Sequencing was performed on peripheral blood. These receptors originate from a man aged 60-69 years who had recovered from COVID-19.

The J gene is TRBJ2-2, the V gene TRBV11-2; 8 nucleotides agree with TRBD2. Germline V CDR1 and CDR2: SGHAT, FQNNGV. The CDR3 has 17 amino acids. The V segment lost 1 base and the J segment 0 bases; nucleotides outside the gene matches: 4. CDR3 sequence: CASSLVVSGANTGELFF. The CDR3 DNA reads TGTGCCAGCAGCTTAGTGGTTAGCGGGGCGAACACCGGGGAGCTGTTTTTT.

This clone showed up just once. This chain joins TRBV5-6 and TRBJ2-5; weak D call: TRBD1 (5 bases). The V gene's germline CDR1 is SGHDT and CDR2 YYEEEE. This CDR3 comprises 14 residues. With 2 bases removed from V and 1 base from J, the gap between germline ends came to 9 bases. CDR3 amino acids: CASSFQGVQETQYF. CDR3 nucleotide sequence: TGTGCCAGCAGCTTTCAGGGTGTCCAAGAGACCCAGTACTTC.

The rearrangement uses TRBV29-1 and TRBJ1-2; 9 bases map to TRBD1. The CDR3 spans 13 residues. Trimming cost V 6 bases and J 6 bases; bases outside gene matches: 8. Per the germline V gene, CDR1 is SQVTM and CDR2 is ANQGSEA. CDR3 nucleotide sequence: TGCAGCGTAGGTGCGGGACAGGGCGATGGCTACACCTTC. Translation: CSVGAGQGDGYTF.

The V gene is TRBV18, the J gene TRBJ1-1, with D maybe TRBD1 (6 bases). The germline V gene encodes CDR1 KGHSH and CDR2 LQKENI. The CDR3 covers 14 residues. Trimming took off 3 bases at V and 1 base at J, with 9 bases between the two ends. The CDR3 sequence: CASSPSTGNTEAFF. The CDR3 nucleotides are TGTGCCAGCTCACCGTCGACAGGGAACACTGAAGCTTTCTTT.

This chain links TRBV5-1 with TRBJ1-1; D unresolved. CDR1 is SGHRS and CDR2 is YFSETQ in the germline V gene. The CDR3 consists of 13 residues. V was pared by 0 bases and J by 7 bases, with 10 bases between. CDR3 DNA sequence: TGCGCCAGCAGCTTGGAGGTTGGGAGTGAAGCTTTCTTT. It yields the protein CASSLEVGSEAFF.

V gene TRBV9 combines with J gene TRBJ2-3; the match to TRBD2 covers 14 bases. With 4 bases clipped from V and 2 bases from J, the junction kept 12 bases outside the gene matches. The V gene's germline CDR1 is SGDLS and CDR2 YYNGEE. This CDR3 contains 19 residues. CDR3 in DNA: TGTGCCAGCAGCCCCCTCGGACTAGCGGGGGGAGTTACCACAGATACGCAGTATTTT. This encodes CASSPLGLAGGVTTDTQYF.

The gene calls are TRBV10-2 and TRBJ2-1; D might be TRBD2 (6 bases). Per germline, CDR1 WSHSY and CDR2 SAAADI. CDR3 length equals 14 residues. Trimming cost V 8 bases and J 0 bases, with 11 bases left between them. For the CDR3, the DNA is TGCGCCAGCGGAGGCGGGAACTCCTACAATGAGCAGTTCTTC. Residues: CASGGGNSYNEQFF.

This sequence joins TRBV4-2 and TRBJ1-4; 9 nucleotides line up with TRBD1. Unmatched junction bases numbered 5, after V lost 2 bases and J lost 7 bases. Germline assignment: CDR1 LGHNA and CDR2 YNFKEQ. The CDR3 spans 15 residues. Here the CDR3 reads CASSQPLGQGEKLFF. For the CDR3, the DNA is TGTGCCAGCAGCCAACCCCTGGGACAGGGTGAAAAACTGTTTTTT.

A single count supports this clone. The V and J genes are TRBV2 and TRBJ2-7, with D uncertain. CDR1 and CDR2 from the germline V gene are SNHLY and FYNNEI. V was clipped by 5 bases and J by 6 bases, with 8 bases between them. The CDR3 runs to 11 residues. The CDR3 DNA reads TGTGCCAGCAGTACTAAGCGCGAGCAGTACTTC. This translates into CASSTKREQYF.

This clone came up a few times. In nucleotides, the CDR3 is TGTGCCAGCAGCCAAGATCGCGCGTACCAAGAGACCCAGTACTTC. Its translation: CASSQDRAYQETQYF. The chain is built from TRBV14 and TRBJ2-5, with no clear D. Germline loops: CDR1 SGHDN, CDR2 FVKESK. The V gene lost 0 bases and the J gene lost 0 bases, with 8 bases spanning the gap. The CDR3 consists of 15 residues.

The rearrangement joins TRBV10-3 to TRBJ2-7; TRBD2 agrees at 13 bases. This CDR3 has 18 amino acids. J lost 1 base, V lost 3 bases, and 9 bases had no gene match. CDR1 is ENHRY and CDR2 is SYGVKD in the germline V gene. CDR3 amino acids: CAISDPGLAGRLSYEQYF. CDR3 DNA: TGTGCCATCAGTGATCCGGGACTAGCGGGACGCCTTTCCTACGAGCAGTACTTC.

The genes are TRBV10-2 and TRBJ2-7, with D tentatively TRBD1 (5 bases). Germline CDR1 and CDR2: WSHSY and SAAADI. The CDR3 covers 14 residues. Trimming pared 5 bases from V and 2 bases from J, leaving 13 bases between. CDR3 sequence: CASSYSDNTYEQYF. The CDR3 coding sequence is TGCGCCAGCAGTTATTCGGACAACACCTACGAGCAGTACTTC.

The chain couples TRBV10-3 to TRBJ2-7; 10 bases match TRBD2. CDR3 length: 17 amino acids. Germline trimming cut 6 bases from V and 0 bases from J; bases unmatched to any gene: 11. Germline V gene data show CDR1 as ENHRY and CDR2 as SYGVKD. DNA of the CDR3: TGTGCCATCAGGAAGTTTGGACTAGCGGACCTCTCCTACGAGCAGTACTTC. Encoded protein: CAIRKFGLADLSYEQYF.

The chain recombines TRBV6-5 with TRBJ1-2, with 7 positions matching TRBD1. Germline V gene data show CDR1 as MNHEY and CDR2 as SVGAGI. This CDR3 has 15 amino acids. V dropped 5 bases and J dropped 3; count of bases not matched to a gene: 9. CDR3 region: CASSTAGTADYGYTF. CDR3 nucleotides: TGTGCCAGCAGTACCGCGGGGACAGCCGACTATGGCTACACCTTC.

This clone appeared once. The CDR3 DNA reads as TGCGCCAGCAGCTTGACTGCGGGAATGAACACCGGGGAGCTGTTTTTT. This encodes CASSLTAGMNTGELFF. The chain uses TRBV5-1 and TRBJ2-2, with D perhaps matching TRBD2 (6 bases). Deletions cut 1 base from V and 1 base from J, with 11 bases between. The CDR3 runs 16 residues. Germline CDR1 and CDR2: SGHRS and YFSETQ. Variable domain in full (rest from reference TRBV5-1 and TRBJ2-2): KAGVTQTPRYLIKTRGQQVTLSCSPISGHRSVSWYQQTPGQGLQFLFEYFSETQRNKGNFPGRFSGRQFSNSRSEMNVSTLELGDSALYLCASSLTAGMNTGELFFGEGSRLTVL.

V usage is TRBV28 and J usage is TRBJ1-6; 8 bases line up with TRBD1. Trimming cost V 6 bases and J 10 bases; bases outside gene matches: 8. Germline V lookup: CDR1 MDHEN, CDR2 SYDVKM. CDR3 length: 14 residues. CDR3 region: CASSPPGGVSPLHF. The DNA of the CDR3 is TGTGCCAGCAGCCCTCCAGGGGGCGTATCACCCCTCCACTTT.

The CDR3 here is CASSLDQGYNEQFF. The CDR3, as DNA: TGCGCCAGCAGCTTGGATCAGGGGTACAATGAGCAGTTCTTC. The V and J genes are TRBV5-1 and TRBJ2-1; D is possibly TRBD1 (6 bases). The V and J ends lost 0 bases and 4 bases respectively, with 8 bases between them. CDR3 length equals 14 residues. Germline assignment: CDR1 SGHRS and CDR2 YFSETQ. The whole variable domain, filled in from reference TRBV5-1 and TRBJ2-1, reads KAGVTQTPRYLIKTRGQQVTLSCSPISGHRSVSWYQQTPGQGLQFLFEYFSETQRNKGNFPGRFSGRQFSNSRSEMNVSTLELGDSALYLCASSLDQGYNEQFFGPGTRLTVL.

V usage is TRBV5-1 and J usage is TRBJ1-4; 7 bases match TRBD1. The CDR3 is 16 amino acids. Germline V lookup: CDR1 SGHRS, CDR2 YFSETQ. J lost 2 bases, V lost 1 base, and 5 bases had no gene match. CDR3 sequence (DNA): TGCGCCAGCAGCTTGAGACCGACAGGGACTAATGAAAAACTGTTTTTT. It translates to CASSLRPTGTNEKLFF.

DNA for the CDR3: TGCAGCGTTGAAGATGGAGAGGCCCCCTACAATGAGCAGTTCTTC. It yields the protein CSVEDGEAPYNEQFF. The V gene is TRBV29-1, the J gene TRBJ2-1, with D unclear. Germline V CDR1 and CDR2: SQVTM, ANQGSEA. Trimming took 0 bases from V and 2 from J, leaving 11 bases between them. CDR3 size: 15 residues.

This chain connects TRBV2 to TRBJ2-4; D is undetermined. Germline CDR1 is SNHLY and CDR2 is FYNNEI. The V and J ends lost 7 bases and 15 bases respectively, with 16 bases between them. This CDR3 contains 11 residues. The DNA of the CDR3 is TGTGCCAGCATGGGCGAACTGGTTAGGTACTTC. This codes for CASMGELVRYF.

The chain combines TRBV5-6 with TRBJ2-4; D might be TRBD2 (6 bases). Germline assignment: CDR1 SGHDT and CDR2 YYEEEE. CDR3 length: 15 residues. Between the trimmed V and J ends, which lost 3 bases and 1 base, there was a span of 11 bases. The CDR3 bases are TGTGCCAGCAGCTCCCAGGGACTTGCCAAAAACATTCAGTACTTC. Amino acid sequence: CASSSQGLAKNIQYF.

V usage is TRBV3-1 (or the pseudogene TRBV3-2) and J usage is TRBJ2-3; 9 nucleotides agree with TRBD2. This CDR3 spans 15 amino acids. Germline V gives CDR1 LGHDT, CDR2 YNNKEL (reference sequence). J lost 2 bases, V lost 5 bases, and 5 bases had no gene match. The CDR3, as DNA: TGTGCCAGCAGCGTTAGCGGGAGATACACAGATACGCAGTATTTT. Translating gives CASSVSGRYTDTQYF.

The chain employs TRBV3-1 (or the pseudogene TRBV3-2) and TRBJ2-1, with D tentatively TRBD1 (6 bases). The germline gives CDR1 LGHDT, CDR2 YNNKEL (reference sequence). With 2 bases removed from V and 9 bases from J, the gap between germline ends came to 14 bases. The CDR3 spans 14 residues. The CDR3 sequence: CASSQTRTAPEQFF. In DNA form, the CDR3 reads TGTGCCAGCAGCCAAACCAGGACAGCCCCTGAGCAGTTCTTC.

This clone showed up just a few times. The V gene is TRBV15, the J gene TRBJ1-5; TRBD1 matches at 10 bases. Germline-derived CDR1 and CDR2 are LNHNV and YYDKDF (reference sequence). Unmatched junction bases numbered 0, after V lost 3 bases and J lost 4 bases. This CDR3 comprises 14 residues. CDR3 protein: CATSRDRGNQPQHF. Written as DNA, the CDR3 is TGTGCCACCAGCAGGGACAGGGGGAATCAGCCCCAGCATTTT.

The rearrangement links TRBV6-1 to TRBJ1-6; TRBD1 might be the D (6 bases). The length of the CDR3 is 15 residues. V lost 2 bases, J lost 10 bases, and 15 bases lay in between. Germline V gene sequence: CDR1 MNHNS, CDR2 SASEGT. The CDR3 loop is CASSEIWDTGSPLHF. Here the CDR3 DNA reads TGTGCCAGCAGTGAAATTTGGGACACGGGCTCACCCCTCCACTTT.

The chain is built from TRBV18 and TRBJ2-4, with D maybe TRBD1 (6 bases). The CDR3 spans 13 residues. The germline CDR1 and CDR2 sequences are KGHSH and LQKENI. V was pared by 6 bases and J by 8 bases, with 14 bases between. The CDR3 is CASSDRPGDIQYF. CDR3 in DNA: TGTGCCAGCTCCGACAGGCCCGGGGACATTCAGTACTTC.